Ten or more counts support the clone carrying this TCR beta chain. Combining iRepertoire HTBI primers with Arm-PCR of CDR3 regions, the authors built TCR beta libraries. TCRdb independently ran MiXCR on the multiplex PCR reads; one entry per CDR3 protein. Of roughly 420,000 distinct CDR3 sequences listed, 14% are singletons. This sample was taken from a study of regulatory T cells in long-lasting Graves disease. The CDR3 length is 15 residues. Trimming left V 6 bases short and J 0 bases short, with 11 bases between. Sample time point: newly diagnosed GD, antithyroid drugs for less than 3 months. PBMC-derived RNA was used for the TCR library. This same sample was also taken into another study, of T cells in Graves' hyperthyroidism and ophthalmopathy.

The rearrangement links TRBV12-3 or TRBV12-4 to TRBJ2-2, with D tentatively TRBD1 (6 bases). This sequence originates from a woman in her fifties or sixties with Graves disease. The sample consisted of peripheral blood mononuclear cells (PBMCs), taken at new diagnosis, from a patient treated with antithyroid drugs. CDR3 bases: TGTGCCAGCAGGGGGGCTGGCGCGAACACCGGGGAGCTGTTTTTT. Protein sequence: CASRGAGANTGELFF.